The rows below give T cell receptor beta chains drawn from one sample of a study of T cells in Graves' hyperthyroidism and ophthalmopathy. TCRdb re-analysed the multiplex PCR reads in MiXCR, keeping a single row per CDR3 protein. The table records just over 550,000 distinct CDR3 sequences, just over 45% of them present only once. The sample comprised peripheral blood or thyroid tissue (not recorded which). Receptors were obtained from a young woman with Graves' hyperthyroidism. Both conserved end residues are part of each CDR3. Fields, in order: V gene, clone size, J gene, CDR3 length, D gene, CDR3 protein, CDR3 DNA. A D gene is named only where the DNA matches it firmly. Clone size is given for some rows only: seen once, a few or many times, or a class if the clone is expanded.

TRBV20-1	few	TRBJ2-5	17	TRBD2	CSARSYTSGRAQETQYF	TGCAGTGCTAGATCCTATACTAGCGGGAGGGCGCAAGAGACCCAGTACTTC
TRBV7-6	-	TRBJ2-7	15	-	CASSPGLLVPYEQYF	TGTGCCAGCAGCCCGGGACTCCTGGTTCCCTACGAGCAGTACTTC
TRBV7-9	-	TRBJ2-7	15	TRBD2	CASSWTSGSGYEQYF	TGTGCCAGCAGCTGGACTAGCGGGAGTGGCTACGAGCAGTACTTC
TRBV24-1	-	TRBJ2-7	15	-	CATSEATGPYYEQYF	TGTGCCACCAGTGAAGCTACAGGACCCTACTACGAGCAGTACTTC
TRBV29-1	-	TRBJ2-3	14	TRBD2	CSVSPSGRTDTQYF	TGCAGCGTGAGCCCTAGCGGCCGCACAGATACGCAGTATTTT
TRBV5-5	-	TRBJ1-3	15	-	CASSHVGGSGNTIYF	TGTGCCAGCAGTCACGTGGGGGGATCTGGAAACACCATATATTTT
TRBV2	-	TRBJ2-7	15	TRBD2	CASSQVGGKPYEQYF	TGTGCCAGCAGCCAAGTCGGGGGGAAACCCTACGAGCAGTACTTC
TRBV7-2	-	TRBJ1-1	14	-	CASSMGLASTEAFF	TGTGCCAGCAGCATGGGGCTTGCTTCCACTGAAGCTTTCTTT
TRBV7-8	-	TRBJ2-3	14	-	CASSFGRGTDTQYF	TGTGCCAGCAGCTTTGGACGCGGCACAGATACGCAGTATTTT
TRBV15	many	TRBJ2-7	15	TRBD1	CATSRSRDRDYEQYF	TGTGCCACCAGCAGAAGTCGGGACAGGGACTACGAGCAGTACTTC
TRBV24-1	-	TRBJ1-1	14	-	CATSNPDRNTEAFF	TGTGCCACCAGCAACCCGGACAGGAACACTGAAGCTTTCTTT
TRBV10-3	-	TRBJ2-7	9	-	CAISVEQYF	TGTGCCATCAGTGTCGAGCAGTACTTC
TRBV12-3/TRBV12-4	few	TRBJ1-5	13	-	CASSPPGQSAQHF	TGTGCCAGCTCACCACCTGGACAGTCCGCCCAGCATTTT
TRBV19	few	TRBJ1-2	15	-	CASSIIAGGGDGYTF	TGTGCCAGCAGCATTATCGCGGGGGGAGGCGATGGCTACACCTTC
TRBV29-1	-	TRBJ2-7	12	TRBD2	CSVSGLADEQYF	TGCAGCGTGAGTGGGCTAGCGGACGAGCAGTACTTC
TRBV7-9	-	TRBJ2-5	16	-	CASSRGTVGEQETQYF	TGTGCCAGCAGCCGGGGGACTGTAGGGGAGCAAGAGACCCAGTACTTC
TRBV20-1	-	TRBJ2-6	13	-	CSAKKTGANVLTF	TGCAGTGCTAAGAAGACTGGGGCCAACGTCCTGACTTTC
TRBV19	few	TRBJ1-1	11	-	CASRAGPEAFF	TGTGCCAGTCGAGCAGGCCCTGAAGCTTTCTTT
TRBV7-1	-	TRBJ1-1	13	-	CASSSGGTTEAFF	TGTGCCAGCAGCTCGGGTGGGACCACTGAAGCTTTCTTT
TRBV7-3	-	TRBJ2-7	14	TRBD1	CASSYSDRAYEQYF	TGTGCCAGCAGTTACTCTGACAGGGCCTACGAGCAGTACTTC
TRBV2	many	TRBJ1-6	15	-	CASTGAGGYNSPLHF	TGTGCCAGCACGGGGGCAGGTGGCTATAATTCACCCCTCCACTTT
TRBV19	-	TRBJ1-1	15	-	CASRPRGVLNTEAFF	TGTGCCAGTAGACCCCGCGGTGTTTTGAACACTGAAGCTTTCTTT
TRBV10-3	-	TRBJ1-1	14	-	CAISERTMNTEAFF	TGTGCCATCAGTGAGAGGACCATGAACACTGAAGCTTTCTTT
TRBV7-3	-	TRBJ1-1	15	TRBD1	CASSFGGTGGTEAFF	TGTGCCAGCAGCTTCGGGGGGACAGGGGGCACTGAAGCTTTCTTT
TRBV29-1	many	TRBJ1-1	13	-	CSAQPGGLTEAFF	TGCAGCGCCCAACCAGGAGGTCTCACTGAAGCTTTCTTT
TRBV2	-	TRBJ2-7	13	TRBD1	CARSTVDRVEQYF	TGTGCCAGATCAACCGTGGACAGGGTCGAGCAGTACTTC
TRBV29-1	-	TRBJ2-3	17	TRBD1	CSVLPGQGLASTDTQYF	TGCAGCGTTCTGCCGGGACAGGGGCTTGCTAGCACAGATACGCAGTATTTT
TRBV12-3/TRBV12-4	many	TRBJ1-1	11	-	CASSPGGLAFF	TGTGCCAGCAGTCCGGGCGGGCTTGCTTTCTTT
TRBV20-1	-	TRBJ1-2	13	-	CSAGAQTNYGYTF	TGCAGTGCCGGGGCGCAGACCAACTATGGCTACACCTTC
TRBV7-2	many	TRBJ1-4	15	-	CASSLAVRMMEKLFF	TGTGCCAGCAGCTTAGCGGTACGGATGATGGAAAAACTGTTTTTT
TRBV20-1	many	TRBJ1-5	15	-	CSARDPRGSNQPQHF	TGCAGTGCTAGAGATCCTCGGGGGAGCAATCAGCCCCAGCATTTT